Shown below are 12 T cell receptor beta chains from a single sample sequenced in a study of CD8 T cells in ankylosing spondylitis. TCRdb fed the 5' RACE reads into MiXCR, producing one record per CDR3 protein. The sample lists about 250,000 distinct CDR3 sequences; 15% to 20% were seen once. Sequencing used blood, either unsorted or a sorted T cell fraction (not recorded which). The receptor set was obtained from a male donor with ankylosing spondylitis or in good health (not recorded which).

The chain has TRBV5-5 and TRBJ2-5, with D maybe TRBD1 (5 bases). This CDR3 region has 13 residues. Trimming cost V 2 bases and J 5 bases, with 10 bases left between them. Germline loops: CDR1 SGHKS, CDR2 YYEKEE (reference sequence). The CDR3 bases are TGTGCCAGCAGCTTACGGACACGGGAGACCCAGTACTTC. Protein product: CASSLRTRETQYF.

The rearrangement uses TRBV5-1 and TRBJ2-3; D not resolved. V was cut by 0 bases and J by 2 bases, with 10 bases left in between. Germline CDR1 SGHRS, CDR2 YFSETQ. This CDR3 comprises 15 residues. The CDR3 here is CASSLGVSDTDTQYF. CDR3 sequence (DNA): TGCGCCAGCAGCTTGGGTGTCTCAGACACAGATACGCAGTATTTT.

V usage is TRBV13 and J usage is TRBJ2-1; TRBD2 might be the D (6 bases). V shed 0 bases and J shed 3 bases, with 15 bases lying between them. The CDR3 runs 17 residues. Germline loops: CDR1 PRHDT, CDR2 FYEKMQ (reference sequence). CDR3 region: CASSLGLGGASYNEQFF. Written as DNA, the CDR3 is TGTGCCAGCAGCTTAGGCCTCGGGGGTGCAAGCTACAATGAGCAGTTCTTC. The complete variable domain, with remaining parts taken from reference TRBV13 and TRBJ2-1, reads AAGVIQSPRHLIKEKRETATLKCYPIPRHDTVYWYQQGPGQDPQFLISFYEKMQSDKGSIPDRFSAQQFSDYHSELNMSSLELGDSALYFCASSLGLGGASYNEQFFGPGTRLTVL.

This clonotype has ten or more counts. The J gene is TRBJ2-1, the V gene TRBV4-3, with no clear D. V lost 0 bases and J lost 4, with 4 bases in between. This CDR3 is built from 13 residues. From germline, CDR1 is LGHNA and CDR2 YSLEER. The CDR3 nucleotides read TGCGCCAGCAGCCAAGAGACGTACAATGAGCAGTTCTTC. Translation: CASSQETYNEQFF.

The gene calls are TRBV4-1 and TRBJ2-1; D possibly corresponds to TRBD2 (5 bases). V lost 5 bases to trimming and J lost 3 bases, with 8 bases between them. The CDR3 contains 13 residues. Per germline, CDR1 MGHRA and CDR2 YSYEKL. CDR3 amino acids: CASSDGLYNEQFF. The CDR3 nucleotides are TGCGCCAGCAGCGATGGACTCTACAATGAGCAGTTCTTC.

V and J are TRBV29-1 and TRBJ1-1, with D possibly being TRBD1 (5 bases). Trimming removed 3 bases from V and 6 bases from J, with 11 bases in between. This CDR3 region has 12 residues. The germline V gene encodes CDR1 SQVTM and CDR2 ANQGSEA. The CDR3 region has the DNA TGCAGCGTTGAGGACGGGGGAGCTGAAGCTTTCTTT. Protein sequence: CSVEDGGAEAFF.

This chain links TRBV6-1 with TRBJ2-7; D perhaps matches TRBD2 (6 bases). Trimming removed 7 bases at V and 3 bases at J, with 22 bases between. This CDR3 region has 16 residues. Germline assignment: CDR1 MNHNS and CDR2 SASEGT. Here the CDR3 reads CASKTRETGTGYEQYF. CDR3 DNA: TGTGCCAGCAAGACTAGGGAAACCGGGACGGGCTACGAGCAGTACTTC.

V usage is TRBV19 and J usage is TRBJ1-1; D remains unclear. Germline loops: CDR1 LNHDA, CDR2 SQIVND (reference sequence). Trimming shortened V by 0 bases and J by 7 bases, and 6 bases separated the two germline ends. The CDR3 extends over 12 amino acids. CDR3 loop: CASSIDRGEAFF. The CDR3 region has the DNA TGTGCCAGTAGTATAGATCGCGGTGAAGCTTTCTTT.

CDR3 sequence (DNA): TGTGCCAGCAGTTTAGCAGGGTACTACACAGATACGCAGTATTTT. It translates to CASSLAGYYTDTQYF. The chain has TRBV27 and TRBJ2-3; perhaps TRBD1 as D (5 bases). The CDR3 has 15 amino acids. Germline values: CDR1 MNHEY, CDR2 SMNVEV (reference sequence). V lost 2 bases, J lost 2 bases, and 11 bases lay in between.

The sample holds a few counts of this clonotype. The chain uses TRBV27 and TRBJ2-7, with TRBD1 matching over 8 bases. V dropped 4 bases and J dropped 2; count of bases not matched to a gene: 7. This CDR3 region has 15 residues. Germline V CDR1 and CDR2: MNHEY, SMNVEV (reference sequence). This CDR3 reads CASSSRWGQAYEQYF. Written as DNA, the CDR3 is TGTGCCAGCAGTTCACGCTGGGGACAGGCCTACGAGCAGTACTTC.

This clonotype was seen a few times. The V call is TRBV28, the J call TRBJ1-2; weak D call: TRBD1 (6 bases). This CDR3 has 13 residues. Trimming removed 4 bases from V and 4 bases from J, with 10 bases in between. The germline V gene encodes CDR1 MDHEN and CDR2 SYDVKM. The chain's CDR3 is CASSSTGSYGYTF. CDR3 DNA sequence: TGTGCCAGCAGTTCGACAGGCAGCTATGGCTACACCTTC.

This clonotype was detected a few times. The gene calls are TRBV20-1 and TRBJ2-3; 11 bases are a match to TRBD1. The CDR3 runs 15 residues. Trimming removed 0 bases from V and 4 bases from J; junction bases left unmatched: 3. From germline, CDR1 is DFQATT and CDR2 SNEGSKA (reference sequence). The DNA for the CDR3 is TGCAGTGCTAGAGAGCCGGGACAGGGGGCAGATACGCAGTATTTT. Translation gives CSAREPGQGADTQYF.